Below, 10 T cell receptor beta chains from the same sample are listed, as sequenced in a study of cytomegalovirus exposure and HLA in healthy donors. Primers included in the PCR were 60 Vbeta and 13 Jbeta primers. Clones were sequenced by immunoSEQ multiplex PCR, and TCRdb holds only the in-frame ones, with some missing. The profile shows 100,000 or so clones, around two thirds of them singletons. The source material was PBMCs. The receptors come from a man aged 50 or older in good health and CMV-seropositive.

The chain carries TRBV2 and TRBJ2-7; 7 bases match TRBD2. In germline, CDR1 is SNHLY, CDR2 FYNNEI. V trimming: 6 bases; J trimming: 0 bases; junction bases outside the gene matches: 8. The CDR3 is 15 residues long. CDR3 sequence reads: CASRRSGVSSYEQYF. CDR3 sequence (DNA): TGTGCCAGCAGGCGCAGCGGGGTTAGCTCCTACGAGCAGTACTTC.

There are a few counts of this clone. J is TRBJ2-2 and V is TRBV6-1; TRBD2 matches at 7 bases. With 2 bases clipped from V and 0 bases from J, the junction kept 6 bases outside the gene matches. This CDR3 has 17 residues. CDR1 is MNHNS, CDR2 SASEGT, per germline. In DNA form, the CDR3 reads TGTGCCAGCAGTGAACATTCAGGGAGGGCGAACACCGGGGAGCTGTTTTTT. This sequence encodes CASSEHSGRANTGELFF.

The chain couples TRBV4-1 to TRBJ2-7, with D perhaps TRBD1 (6 bases). This CDR3 is 14 amino acids long. CDR1 is MGHRA, CDR2 YSYEKL, per germline. V shed 4 bases and J shed 7 bases, with 17 bases lying between them. CDR3 sequence: CASSLTQGLGEQYF. In nucleotides, the CDR3 is TGCGCCAGCAGCCTAACACAGGGCCTGGGGGAGCAGTACTTC.

This chain joins TRBV10-3 and TRBJ2-1, with D possibly being TRBD1 (6 bases). V was cut by 3 bases and J by 4 bases, with 10 bases left in between. In germline, CDR1 is ENHRY, CDR2 SYGVKD. CDR3 length: 14 residues. CDR3 amino acids: CAISEGGSYNEQFF. For the CDR3, the DNA is TGTGCCATCAGTGAAGGGGGTTCTTACAATGAGCAGTTCTTC.

In this sample, this clone is medium-sized (0.01 to 0.1%). The chain links TRBV2 to TRBJ1-1; D uncertain. Trimming took 0 bases from V and 0 from J, leaving 8 bases between them. CDR1 SNHLY and CDR2 FYNNEI come from the germline V gene. The CDR3 totals 15 residues. The CDR3 DNA reads as TGTGCCAGCAGTGAAGCGAGGGTATTGAACACTGAAGCTTTCTTT. Translation: CASSEARVLNTEAFF.

This chain links TRBV25-1 with TRBJ2-7, with a possible D match to TRBD1 (6 bases). Germline assignment: CDR1 MGHDK and CDR2 SYGVNS. There are 16 residues in the CDR3. Trimming removed 8 bases at V and 3 bases at J, with 23 bases between. In DNA form, the CDR3 reads TGTGCCAGCCACCCCGCTTCGGGGCAGGGGAACTACGAGCAGTACTTC. Its translation is CASHPASGQGNYEQYF.

The genes are TRBV6-5 and TRBJ1-6; D uncertain. The V end was cut by 8 bases, the J end by 0 bases, with 8 bases between. The length of the CDR3 is 14 residues. Germline V lookup: CDR1 MNHEY, CDR2 SVGAGI. In DNA form, the CDR3 reads TGTGCCAGCGGCTACAGCTCCTATAATTCACCCCTCCACTTT. It yields the protein CASGYSSYNSPLHF.

The chain combines TRBV29-1 with TRBJ2-5; 8 positions agree with TRBD1. The CDR3 covers 13 residues. V lost 4 bases to trimming and J lost 8 bases; unmatched junction nucleotides: 9. Germline CDR1 is SQVTM and CDR2 is ANQGSEA. CDR3 protein: CSVAESGQGTQYF. CDR3 bases: TGCAGCGTTGCCGAATCAGGACAGGGCACCCAGTACTTC.

V usage is TRBV11-1 and J usage is TRBJ2-3; D might be TRBD2 (5 bases). Germline CDR1 and CDR2: SGHAT and FQDESV (reference sequence). This CDR3 is built from 15 residues. Trimming took 2 bases from V and 2 from J, leaving 11 bases between them. CDR3 amino acids: CASSLLARNTDTQYF. CDR3 DNA: TGTGCCAGCAGCTTATTAGCGAGAAACACAGATACGCAGTATTTT. Complete variable domain (other parts from reference TRBV11-1 and TRBJ2-3): EAEVAQSPRYKITEKSQAVAFWCDPISGHATLYWYRQILGQGPELLVQFQDESVVDDSQLPKDRFSAERLKGVDSTLKIQPAELGDSAMYLCASSLLARNTDTQYFGPGTRLTVL.

V and J are TRBV15 and TRBJ1-2; no firm D call. Germline CDR1 and CDR2: LNHNV and YYDKDF (reference sequence). Trimming left V 5 bases short and J 0 bases short, with 16 bases between. The CDR3 consists of 16 residues. CDR3 bases: TGTGCCACCAGCTTCCGGACGGGGAGATCTAACTATGGCTACACCTTC. It specifies CATSFRTGRSNYGYTF.